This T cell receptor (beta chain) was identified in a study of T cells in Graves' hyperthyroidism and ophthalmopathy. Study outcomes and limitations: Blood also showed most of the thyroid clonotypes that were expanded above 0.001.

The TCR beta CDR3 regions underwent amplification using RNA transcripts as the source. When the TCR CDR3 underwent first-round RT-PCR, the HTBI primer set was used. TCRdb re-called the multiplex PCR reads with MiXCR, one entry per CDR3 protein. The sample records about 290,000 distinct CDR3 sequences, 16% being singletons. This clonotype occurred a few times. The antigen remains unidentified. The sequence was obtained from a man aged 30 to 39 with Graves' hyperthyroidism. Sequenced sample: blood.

CDR3 sequence: CASSRGWGSYGYTF. The CDR3 nucleotides read TGCGCCAGCAGCCGGGGTTGGGGCAGCTATGGCTACACCTTC. The rearrangement joins TRBV5-1 to TRBJ1-2, with D perhaps matching TRBD1 (5 bases). This CDR3 is 14 amino acids long. The germline gives CDR1 SGHRS, CDR2 YFSETQ. With 4 bases removed from V and 4 bases from J, the gap between germline ends came to 14 bases.